What follows are 29 T cell receptor beta chains derived from one specimen sequenced in a study of blood T cell repertoires in COVID-19. The repertoire was sequenced with immunoSEQ multiplex PCR; TCRdb's copy has only in-frame clones and lacks some. The repertoire consists of around 260,000 clones, with 87% occurring once and the leading ten covering approximately 1.4%. Sequenced input: peripheral blood. These receptors were obtained from a middle-aged woman who had recovered from COVID-19.

This sequence joins TRBV28 and TRBJ2-5; 12 nucleotides match TRBD1. CDR3 length: 17 residues. J was trimmed by 5 bases and V by 1 base; bases with no gene match: 8. The V gene's germline CDR1 is MDHEN and CDR2 SYDVKM. CDR3 nucleotides: TGTGCCAGCAGTTTATATGCGGGACAGGGGGCAGGGGAGACCCAGTACTTC. It specifies CASSLYAGQGAGETQYF.

This chain joins TRBV29-1 and TRBJ2-2; 8 nucleotides match TRBD1. CDR1 and CDR2 from the germline V gene are SQVTM and ANQGSEA. CDR3 length: 15 residues. The junction had 10 bases not matched to a gene; V was cut back by 7 bases and J by 3 bases. The CDR3 loop is CSADTGGWDTGELFF. The CDR3 nucleotides are TGCAGCGCCGATACAGGGGGTTGGGACACCGGGGAGCTGTTTTTT.

The chain links TRBV7-2 to TRBJ1-1, with 8 bases that match TRBD1. Per the germline V gene, CDR1 is SGHTA and CDR2 is FQGNSA. J was trimmed by 10 bases and V by 5 bases; bases with no gene match: 9. The CDR3 has 13 amino acids. For the CDR3, the DNA is TGTGCCAGCAGCCCACGACAGGGGCTTTTAGCTTTCTTT. It encodes CASSPRQGLLAFF.

This clone showed up just once. The chain combines TRBV6-5 with TRBJ1-2; possibly TRBD1 for D (5 bases). Trimming removed 7 bases at V and 4 bases at J, with 19 bases between. CDR3 length: 15 amino acids. Germline values: CDR1 MNHEY, CDR2 SVGAGI. CDR3 in DNA: TGTGCCAGCACTCGGTTGGGGCGGAGTAGCTATGGCTACACCTTC. Its protein product is CASTRLGRSSYGYTF.

This chain connects TRBV12-5 to TRBJ2-1; D is uncertain. Looked up from germline, CDR1 is LGHNT and CDR2 is FRNRAP. This CDR3 region has 16 residues. Trimming removed 6 bases from V and 2 bases from J, with 17 bases in between. Here the CDR3 DNA reads TGTGCTAGTGGCCCCGGAGTTTTACCTCCCTACAATGAGCAGTTCTTC. This translates into CASGPGVLPPYNEQFF.

The V gene is TRBV7-9, the J gene TRBJ1-2; D is possibly TRBD1 (6 bases). This CDR3 is built from 15 residues. The V gene's germline CDR1 is SEHNR and CDR2 FQNEAQ (reference sequence). Trimming shortened V by 1 base and J by 4 bases, and 13 bases separated the two germline ends. The CDR3 reads CASSLDRVPVYGYTF. The CDR3 bases are TGTGCCAGCAGCTTAGACAGGGTACCTGTCTATGGCTACACCTTC.

The chain has TRBV6-2 or TRBV6-3 and TRBJ2-3; the match to TRBD1 covers 9 bases. From germline, CDR1 is MNHEY and CDR2 SVGEGT. V lost 4 bases and J lost 6; bases outside the gene matches: 11. The CDR3 has 16 amino acids. CDR3 sequence reads: CASSSTGTGNVDTQYF. CDR3 DNA sequence: TGTGCCAGCAGTTCGACCGGGACAGGGAACGTGGATACGCAGTATTTT.

The chain uses TRBV5-6 and TRBJ1-2; D remains ambiguous. This CDR3 is built from 13 residues. The V end was cut by 9 bases, the J end by 3 bases, with 15 bases between. Germline V gene lookup returns CDR1 SGHDT and CDR2 YYEEEE. The CDR3 coding sequence is TGTGCCACACACCTCAGGAAACACTATGGCTACACCTTC. Translating gives CATHLRKHYGYTF.

The chain joins TRBV12-5 to TRBJ1-2; 7 bases align to TRBD1. V lost 10 bases to trimming and J lost 0 bases; unmatched junction nucleotides: 14. Germline V gene data show CDR1 as LGHNT and CDR2 as FRNRAP. The CDR3 spans 16 residues. The chain's CDR3 is CATGRGQRIANYGYTF. CDR3 bases: TGTGCTACCGGCCGGGGACAGCGGATCGCTAACTATGGCTACACCTTC.

This rearrangement joins TRBV9 to TRBJ2-2; 7 nucleotides match TRBD1. V lost 6 bases to trimming and J lost 3 bases; unmatched junction nucleotides: 11. The CDR3 has 16 amino acids. CDR1 and CDR2 (germline): SGDLS, YYNGEE. The CDR3 nucleotides read TGTGCCAGCACCCTAAGGGGGCAGGACGACACCGGGGAGCTGTTTTTT. Translation: CASTLRGQDDTGELFF. Based on the CDR3 plus reference TRBV9 and TRBJ2-2, the full variable domain is DSGVTQTPKHLITATGQRVTLRCSPRSGDLSVYWYQQSLDQGLQFLIQYYNGEERAKGNILERFSAQQFPDLHSELNLSSLELGDSALYFCASTLRGQDDTGELFFGEGSRLTVL.

The J gene is TRBJ1-2, the V gene TRBV10-3; tentative D call: TRBD1 (6 bases). Germline CDR1 reads ENHRY; CDR2 reads SYGVKD. V lost 5 bases to trimming and J lost 0 bases, with 13 bases between them. There are 15 residues in the CDR3. The CDR3 spells CAISLTGQANYGYTF. The DNA of the CDR3 is TGTGCCATCAGTCTGACAGGCCAAGCTAACTATGGCTACACCTTC.

The rearrangement joins TRBV4-1 to TRBJ2-7; 9 nucleotides line up with TRBD1. CDR3 length: 13 residues. V lost 4 bases and J lost 5; bases outside the gene matches: 3. Per the germline V gene, CDR1 is MGHRA and CDR2 is YSYEKL. The CDR3 protein is CASSRDRAHEQYF. Here the CDR3 DNA reads TGCGCCAGCAGCCGGGACAGGGCCCACGAGCAGTACTTC.

Comments on this clone: The same CDR3 arises from other DNA sequences in this sample as well. The gene calls are TRBV5-1 and TRBJ2-2; weak D call: TRBD1 (6 bases). CDR1 and CDR2 (germline): SGHRS, YFSETQ. This CDR3 has 14 amino acids. Trimming cost V 2 bases and J 1 base, with 6 bases left between them. DNA for the CDR3: TGCGCCAGCAGCTTAGGGGGGAACACCGGGGAGCTGTTTTTT. Translated, it gives CASSLGGNTGELFF.

This sequence joins TRBV28 and TRBJ2-7; D is undetermined. CDR1 is MDHEN and CDR2 is SYDVKM in the germline V gene. V was trimmed by 1 base and J by 6 bases, leaving 4 bases between them. There are 11 residues in the CDR3. The CDR3 nucleotides are TGTGCCAGCAGTTTATCCCTCGAGCAGTACTTC. Protein: CASSLSLEQYF.

This chain joins TRBV18 and TRBJ1-4, with a weak D call TRBD1 (6 bases). Germline assignment: CDR1 KGHSH and CDR2 LQKENI. V lost 3 bases, J lost 4 bases, and 24 bases lay in between. This CDR3 has 19 amino acids. The CDR3 sequence is CASSPTLGSGATVNEKLFF. In DNA, the CDR3 is TGTGCCAGCTCACCCACACTCGGGTCAGGGGCGACAGTTAATGAAAAACTGTTTTTT.

The chain recombines TRBV7-8 with TRBJ1-5, with D perhaps matching TRBD1 (6 bases). CDR3 size: 15 residues. Germline loops: CDR1 SGHVS, CDR2 FQNEAQ. The V and J ends lost 5 bases and 7 bases respectively, with 18 bases between them. The CDR3: CASSPGVKGGQPQHF. The CDR3 coding sequence is TGTGCCAGCAGCCCAGGGGTTAAGGGTGGGCAGCCCCAGCATTTT.

V usage is TRBV4-1 and J usage is TRBJ1-6, with 9 bases matching TRBD1. V was clipped by 3 bases and J by 1 base; unmatched bases: 4. The CDR3 contains 17 residues. Germline-derived CDR1 and CDR2 are MGHRA and YSYEKL. CDR3 in amino acids: CASSHPQGASYNSPLHF. CDR3 DNA sequence: TGCGCCAGCAGCCATCCACAGGGGGCATCCTATAATTCACCCCTCCACTTT.

The chain employs TRBV19 and TRBJ2-3, with 8 bases aligning to TRBD1. Trimming took 3 bases from V and 1 from J; bases not matched to a gene: 6. Germline CDR1 and CDR2: LNHDA and SQIVND (reference sequence). The CDR3 extends over 16 amino acids. For the CDR3, the DNA is TGTGCCAGTAGTATCCGGACAGGGTTGGGCACAGATACGCAGTATTTT. Amino acid sequence: CASSIRTGLGTDTQYF.

Details on this clone: The sample has other DNA sequences that encode this CDR3 too. The J gene is TRBJ1-1, the V gene TRBV19; TRBD1 is a possible D gene (6 bases). The CDR3 totals 13 residues. The germline V gene encodes CDR1 LNHDA and CDR2 SQIVND (reference sequence). Trimming stripped 5 bases from V and 0 bases from J, with 7 bases between. CDR3 in DNA: TGTGCCAGTAGTCGGACAGTGAACACTGAAGCTTTCTTT. Translation: CASSRTVNTEAFF.

The chain uses TRBV6-5 and TRBJ1-1, with 7 bases that match TRBD1. Germline values: CDR1 MNHEY, CDR2 SVGAGI. J was trimmed by 8 bases and V by 7 bases; bases with no gene match: 10. The CDR3 is made up of 13 amino acids. The CDR3 loop reads CASTGQALGEAFF. DNA for the CDR3: TGTGCCAGCACCGGACAGGCCCTAGGGGAAGCTTTCTTT.

The chain recombines TRBV11-2 with TRBJ1-2, with D perhaps TRBD1 (5 bases). This CDR3 has 14 residues. CDR1 and CDR2 (germline): SGHAT, FQNNGV. Trimming cost V 7 bases and J 2 bases, with 14 bases left between them. The CDR3 coding sequence is TGTGCCAGCAACCTCGCTGGGGGGAACTATGGCTACACCTTC. Residues: CASNLAGGNYGYTF. The full variable domain, with the rest looked up from reference TRBV11-2 and TRBJ1-2, is EAGVAQSPRYKIIEKRQSVAFWCNPISGHATLYWYQQILGQGPKLLIQFQNNGVVDDSQLPKDRFSAERLKGVDSTLKIQPAKLEDSAVYLCASNLAGGNYGYTFGSGTRLTVV.

The DNA for the CDR3 is TGCAGCGTCGGGACTTTCCAGAACACTGAAGCTTTCTTT. Translating it yields CSVGTFQNTEAFF. This chain joins TRBV29-1 and TRBJ1-1, with a possible D match to TRBD1 (5 bases). V lost 6 bases to trimming and J lost 1 base, with 12 bases between them. The V gene's germline CDR1 is SQVTM and CDR2 ANQGSEA. The CDR3 consists of 13 residues.

This chain connects TRBV30 to TRBJ1-5; D is possibly TRBD1 (5 bases). The CDR3 is 13 amino acids. Germline-derived CDR1 and CDR2 are GTSNPN and SVGIG (reference sequence). V gave up 3 bases and J gave up 2 bases, with 8 bases separating them. CDR3 sequence reads: CAWSREGNQPQHF. The DNA for the CDR3 is TGTGCCTGGAGCAGGGAGGGCAATCAGCCCCAGCATTTT. Combining the CDR3 with reference TRBV30 and TRBJ1-5 gives the whole variable domain SQTIHQWPATLVQPVGSPLSLECTVEGTSNPNLYWYRQAAGRGLQLLFYSVGIGQISSEVPQNLSASRPQDRQFILSSKKLLLSDSGFYLCAWSREGNQPQHFGDGTRLSIL.

This rearrangement joins TRBV3-1 (or the pseudogene TRBV3-2) to TRBJ2-7; the match to TRBD2 covers 9 bases. This CDR3 has 15 residues. Germline loops: CDR1 LGHDT, CDR2 YNNKEL (reference sequence). V lost 4 bases, J lost 3 bases, and 7 bases stayed unmatched. CDR3 DNA sequence: TGTGCCAGCAGCCCGCGGGGGGGACTAGACTACGAGCAGTACTTC. It yields the protein CASSPRGGLDYEQYF.

The chain couples TRBV10-3 to TRBJ2-1, with TRBD2 matching over 12 bases. With 6 bases clipped from V and 4 bases from J, the junction kept 1 base outside the gene matches. Looked up from germline, CDR1 is ENHRY and CDR2 is SYGVKD. The CDR3 runs 14 residues. In nucleotides, the CDR3 is TGTGCCATCAGAGGACTAGCGGGATACAATGAGCAGTTCTTC. Translating gives CAIRGLAGYNEQFF.

Of note for this clone: This may arise from a read error, as a much more abundant clone is one base away. This chain joins TRBV5-4 and TRBJ1-2; D gene uncertain. The germline V gene has CDR1 SGHNT and CDR2 YYREEE (reference sequence). The CDR3 is 13 residues long. V was shortened by 0 bases and J by 2 bases, with 5 bases between the two germline ends. CDR3 region: CASSLDSNYGYTF. In nucleotides, the CDR3 is TGTGCCAGCAGCTTGGACAGCAACTATGGCTACACCTTC.

The gene calls are TRBV5-1 and TRBJ1-4, with D possibly TRBD1 on 6 matching bases. Germline V CDR1 and CDR2: SGHRS, YFSETQ. The V gene lost 4 bases and the J gene lost 8 bases, with 15 bases spanning the gap. There are 14 residues in the CDR3. CDR3 coding DNA: TGCGCCAGCAGCGGTACAGGGTTAGAGGAAAAACTGTTTTTT. This encodes CASSGTGLEEKLFF.

The CDR3 sequence: CASSGGLRYQETQYF. The DNA of the CDR3 is TGTGCCAGCAGCGGCGGACTCCGGTACCAAGAGACCCAGTACTTC. The J gene is TRBJ2-5, the V gene TRBV5-4, with TRBD2 as a possible D gene (5 bases). The V and J ends lost 4 bases and 0 bases respectively, with 13 bases between them. Germline assignment: CDR1 SGHNT and CDR2 YYREEE (reference sequence). The CDR3 is 15 amino acids.

The J gene is TRBJ1-6, the V gene TRBV30, with D uncertain. Trimming left V 1 base short and J 0 bases short, with 16 bases between. The CDR3 extends over 18 amino acids. Germline V gene lookup returns CDR1 GTSNPN and CDR2 SVGIG (reference sequence). The CDR3: CAWSGRGGISSYNSPLHF. The CDR3 bases are TGTGCCTGGAGTGGGCGGGGTGGGATCAGCTCCTATAATTCACCCCTCCACTTT.